What follows are 25 T cell receptor beta chains derived from one specimen sequenced in a study of blood T cell repertoires in COVID-19. Some clones are missing from TCRdb's copy, which holds only in-frame ones; the method was immunoSEQ multiplex PCR. The sample holds roughly 200,000 clones, roughly 89% seen once. Sequencing was carried out using PBMCs or T cells enriched from blood (not recorded which). These receptors were obtained from a woman aged 40 to 49 with acute COVID-19.

This clone has only a few counts. The chain is built from TRBV27 and TRBJ2-1, with TRBD1 matching over 8 bases. This CDR3 is built from 16 residues. The V gene end was trimmed by 4 bases and the J gene end by 4 bases; junction bases not matched to a gene: 9. Germline loops: CDR1 MNHEY, CDR2 SMNVEV (reference sequence). DNA of the CDR3: TGTGCCAGCAGTTCGCCAGGGGGCCTGGGGTACAATGAGCAGTTCTTC. As protein: CASSSPGGLGYNEQFF.

Here the CDR3 reads CASSQGQGATEKLFF. CDR3 sequence (DNA): TGTGCCAGCTCACAAGGACAGGGGGCGACGGAAAAACTGTTTTTT. The chain couples TRBV18 to TRBJ1-4; 11 bases match TRBD1. This CDR3 is built from 15 residues. Looked up from germline, CDR1 is KGHSH and CDR2 is LQKENI. The V gene end was trimmed by 4 bases and the J gene end by 8 bases; junction bases not matched to a gene: 6.

This chain uses TRBV9 with TRBJ1-6, with D perhaps TRBD1 (5 bases). This CDR3 is built from 15 residues. Deletions cut 0 bases from V and 7 bases from J, with 11 bases between. CDR1 and CDR2 from the germline V gene are SGDLS and YYNGEE. CDR3 in amino acids: CASSVAGVENSPLHF. The CDR3 DNA follows: TGTGCCAGCAGCGTAGCGGGGGTGGAGAATTCACCCCTCCACTTT.

The rearrangement joins TRBV9 to TRBJ1-3, with D perhaps TRBD1 (6 bases). Per germline, CDR1 SGDLS and CDR2 YYNGEE. With 4 bases removed from V and 9 bases from J, the gap between germline ends came to 20 bases. The CDR3 loop spans 15 amino acids. In DNA form, the CDR3 reads TGTGCCAGCAGCACACCGGGACACCGGAGAGGCACCATATATTTT. Residues: CASSTPGHRRGTIYF.

This clone was seen just once. This chain joins TRBV7-9 and TRBJ2-3, with TRBD2 matching over 7 bases. This CDR3 has 17 residues. V lost 1 base and J lost 0; bases outside the gene matches: 7. Germline assignment: CDR1 SEHNR and CDR2 FQNEAQ (reference sequence). The CDR3 region has the DNA TGTGCCAGCAGCTTAGGGGAGGGCCCGCCTAGCACAGATACGCAGTATTTT. It specifies CASSLGEGPPSTDTQYF.

V is TRBV27 and J is TRBJ1-2; D is possibly TRBD1 (5 bases). The length of the CDR3 is 13 residues. Germline V gene sequence: CDR1 MNHEY, CDR2 SMNVEV (reference sequence). With 4 bases removed from V and 4 bases from J, the gap between germline ends came to 10 bases. The CDR3 DNA sequence: TGTGCCAGCAGTTGGGGGAGGTCCTATGGCTACACCTTC. Amino acids: CASSWGRSYGYTF.

The chain couples TRBV7-2 to TRBJ2-1, with 8 bases fitting TRBD2. The V gene's germline CDR1 is SGHTA and CDR2 FQGNSA. The CDR3 contains 15 residues. Trimming at V came to 4 bases and at J to 6 bases, leaving 8 bases not matched to a gene. The CDR3 DNA follows: TGTGCCAGCAGCTCCTTAGCGGGAAGGGTCAATGAGCAGTTCTTC. Protein sequence: CASSSLAGRVNEQFF.

In regard to this clone: Within the sample, other DNA sequences also encode this same CDR3. The chain couples TRBV15 to TRBJ2-5, with D maybe TRBD2 (5 bases). The CDR3 extends over 14 amino acids. Between the trimmed V and J ends, which lost 0 bases and 3 bases, there was a span of 8 bases. Germline V gives CDR1 LNHNV, CDR2 YYDKDF (reference sequence). The CDR3 is CATSRDRGKETQYF. DNA for the CDR3: TGTGCCACCAGCAGAGATCGAGGGAAAGAGACCCAGTACTTC.

The gene calls are TRBV19 and TRBJ2-1; 9 nucleotides agree with TRBD2. Trimming cost V 5 bases and J 7 bases; bases outside gene matches: 12. The CDR3 is 16 residues long. The germline V gene has CDR1 LNHDA and CDR2 SQIVND (reference sequence). The CDR3 loop is CASSLSQRGVNNEQFF. The CDR3 DNA follows: TGTGCCAGTAGTCTTTCCCAGCGGGGGGTAAATAATGAGCAGTTCTTC.

This clone came up a few times. The rearrangement links TRBV5-1 to TRBJ1-1; TRBD1 matches 7 bases. Looked up from germline, CDR1 is SGHRS and CDR2 is YFSETQ. CDR3 length equals 14 residues. J was trimmed by 5 bases and V by 0 bases; bases with no gene match: 4. The CDR3 DNA follows: TGCGCCAGCAGCTTGGGAGGGGGCCCAACTGAAGCTTTCTTT. It translates to CASSLGGGPTEAFF.

This chain uses TRBV28 with TRBJ2-1, with 11 bases that match TRBD2. After removal of 7 bases from V and 4 bases from J, the junction contained 9 bases not matched to a gene. This CDR3 region has 16 residues. Germline CDR1 MDHEN, CDR2 SYDVKM. This CDR3 reads CASTWGGLAEYNEQFF. The DNA for the CDR3 is TGTGCCAGCACATGGGGGGGACTAGCGGAATACAATGAGCAGTTCTTC.

The J gene is TRBJ2-1, the V gene TRBV5-1, with D unresolved. This CDR3 spans 17 amino acids. CDR1 is SGHRS and CDR2 is YFSETQ in the germline V gene. The ends were cut back, 4 bases at V and 6 bases at J, with 23 bases in the middle. CDR3 sequence reads: CASSPEPASDRSNEQFF. CDR3 coding DNA: TGCGCCAGCAGCCCGGAGCCGGCTAGTGACCGCTCCAATGAGCAGTTCTTC.

The CDR3 loop reads CASSKVRGGQNNQPQHF. DNA of the CDR3: TGTGCCAGCAGCAAAGTTAGAGGGGGACAGAACAATCAGCCCCAGCATTTT. The chain employs TRBV21-1 and TRBJ1-5; the table's D call, TRBD1, was not checked against the DNA. TRBV21-1 counts as a pseudogene. This CDR3 spans 17 amino acids.

In nucleotides, the CDR3 is TGCGCCAGCAGCCACGGACGGGGGTCTAGCGGGAGGTTAAGCACAGATACGCAGTATTTT. Its translation is CASSHGRGSSGRLSTDTQYF. The gene calls are TRBV4-3 and TRBJ2-3, with TRBD2 identical over 11 bases. The germline gives CDR1 LGHNA, CDR2 YSLEER. The CDR3 totals 20 residues. V shed 3 bases, J shed 0 bases, and the junction held 14 bases outside the gene matches.

The genes are TRBV5-1 and TRBJ2-5; 12 nucleotides line up with TRBD2. The CDR3 is made up of 18 amino acids. Germline CDR1 and CDR2: SGHRS and YFSETQ. The V and J ends lost 4 bases and 4 bases, in that order; junction bases with no gene match: 14. The CDR3 loop is CASSPEALAGGGLETQYF. As DNA, the CDR3 is TGCGCCAGCAGCCCGGAGGCACTAGCGGGAGGAGGTTTAGAGACCCAGTACTTC.

This chain connects TRBV3-1 (or the pseudogene TRBV3-2) to TRBJ2-5; 8 nucleotides match TRBD2. There are 15 residues in the CDR3. CDR1 is LGHDT and CDR2 is YNNKEL in the germline V gene (reference sequence). The J segment lost 3 bases and the V segment lost 6 bases, leaving 9 bases of the junction unmatched. Written as DNA, the CDR3 is TGTGCCAGCAGTTCTTATAGCGGGGCAAAAGAGACCCAGTACTTC. This translates into CASSSYSGAKETQYF.

The chain couples TRBV6-1 to TRBJ1-4, with D perhaps matching TRBD1 (5 bases). The V end was cut by 2 bases, the J end by 4 bases, with 11 bases between. The CDR3 contains 15 residues. The germline V gene has CDR1 MNHNS and CDR2 SASEGT. The CDR3 is CASSESPRVNEKLFF. The DNA for the CDR3 is TGTGCCAGCAGTGAATCCCCCAGGGTTAATGAAAAACTGTTTTTT.

The CDR3 region is CASSLAPDISPYEQYF. DNA for the CDR3: TGTGCCAGCAGCTTAGCGCCGGACATTTCCCCCTACGAGCAGTACTTC. The chain is built from TRBV7-9 and TRBJ2-7; perhaps TRBD1 as D (5 bases). Trimming cost V 0 bases and J 2 bases, with 14 bases left between them. CDR1 and CDR2 (germline): SEHNR, FQNEAQ (reference sequence). There are 16 residues in the CDR3.

J is TRBJ2-3 and V is TRBV9; 9 bases map to TRBD2. The length of the CDR3 is 15 residues. Germline-derived CDR1 and CDR2 are SGDLS and YYNGEE. The junction had 3 bases not matched to a gene; V was cut back by 3 bases and J by 1 base. CDR3 amino acids: CASSASGTRTDTQYF. In nucleotides, the CDR3 is TGTGCCAGCAGCGCTAGCGGGACACGCACAGATACGCAGTATTTT.

V is TRBV19 and J is TRBJ2-2; 7 bases are shared with TRBD1. This CDR3 contains 16 residues. Germline trimming cut 2 bases from V and 0 bases from J; bases unmatched to any gene: 3. CDR1 is LNHDA and CDR2 is SQIVND in the germline V gene (reference sequence). The CDR3 sequence: CASSILGTANTGELFF. The CDR3 DNA is TGTGCCAGTAGTATACTGGGGACAGCGAACACCGGGGAGCTGTTTTTT. Complete variable domain (other parts from reference TRBV19 and TRBJ2-2): DGGITQSPKYLFRKEGQNVTLSCEQNLNHDAMYWYRQDPGQGLRLIYYSQIVNDFQKGDIAEGYSVSREKKESFPLTVTSAQKNPTAFYLCASSILGTANTGELFFGEGSRLTVL.

This chain uses TRBV5-6 with TRBJ2-3; TRBD1 might be the D (6 bases). The CDR3 spans 14 residues. The V gene lost 5 bases and the J gene lost 3 bases, with 13 bases spanning the gap. The germline V gene has CDR1 SGHDT and CDR2 YYEEEE. CDR3 sequence reads: CASRSRGKTDTQYF. CDR3 coding DNA: TGTGCCAGCAGGTCCAGGGGAAAAACAGATACGCAGTATTTT.

The chain couples TRBV30 to TRBJ2-5; 8 bases match TRBD2. The V gene's germline CDR1 is GTSNPN and CDR2 SVGIG (reference sequence). CDR3 length: 15 amino acids. J lost 5 bases, V lost 1 base, and 9 bases had no gene match. The CDR3 DNA sequence: TGTGCCTGGAGTGAAACGGGAGGGGCCACGGAGACCCAGTACTTC. Translating gives CAWSETGGATETQYF.

The rearrangement links TRBV5-1 to TRBJ1-2, with TRBD1 matching over 7 bases. The CDR3 is 15 amino acids. The germline V gene encodes CDR1 SGHRS and CDR2 YFSETQ. The V gene end was trimmed by 0 bases and the J gene end by 6 bases; junction bases not matched to a gene: 8. CDR3 loop: CASSLGTGRGNGYTF. CDR3 sequence (DNA): TGCGCCAGCAGCTTGGGGACAGGACGGGGTAATGGCTACACCTTC.

The table lists this clone with a few counts. This chain joins TRBV6-5 and TRBJ1-1; D might be TRBD1 (6 bases). V was trimmed by 6 bases and J by 6 bases, leaving 17 bases between them. CDR3 size: 14 residues. CDR1 is MNHEY, CDR2 SVGAGI, per germline. The CDR3 region is CASSHRERISEAFF. The CDR3 coding sequence is TGTGCCAGCAGCCACAGGGAGCGGATCTCTGAAGCTTTCTTT.

The chain couples TRBV7-2 to TRBJ2-3; 7 bases match TRBD2. Losses at the gene ends were 0 bases for V and 6 bases for J; bases not matched to a gene: 9. This CDR3 contains 16 residues. Germline V lookup: CDR1 SGHTA, CDR2 FQGNSA. CDR3 sequence reads: CASSLARTRGEDTQYF. The DNA for the CDR3 is TGTGCCAGCAGCTTAGCGAGGACTAGGGGCGAGGATACGCAGTATTTT.